Listed below are T cell receptor beta chains from one sample, sequenced in a study of T cell responses to AZD1222 COVID-19 vaccine. The assay was immunoSEQ multiplex PCR, and TCRdb's table has in-frame clones only and misses some. The sample includes more than 85,000 clones, 91% of them seen just once. Sequenced here: peripheral blood, sampled on day 0 of AZD1222 vaccination. The receptors were gathered from an adult in good health. CDR3s include the opening cysteine and the closing phenylalanine or tryptophan. The D gene is left open where the match is weak. Clone size is shown for a subset of rows, as once, few, many or a class of expanded clone.

v_call,d_call,j_call,clone_size,cdr3_nt,cdr3_aa
TRBV7-9,.,TRBJ2-1,few,TGTGCCAGCAGCCTTCTTGATAACGGTGAGCAGTTCTTC,CASSLLDNGEQFF
TRBV30,.,TRBJ1-4,.,TGTGCCTGGAGTGCCTTCATTAGCGAAAAACTGTTTTTT,CAWSAFISEKLFF
TRBV7-9,.,TRBJ1-3,.,TGTGCCAGCAGCTTTAGCGTGGGAAACACCATATATTTT,CASSFSVGNTIYF
TRBV21-1,.,TRBJ2-5,.,TGTGCCAGCTCCTCGCTAGTACAAGAGACCCAGTACTTC,CASSSLVQETQYF
TRBV5-1,TRBD1,TRBJ1-6,.,TGCGCCAGCAGCTTGGGGCCGGGACAGAGGGAGGATTCACCCCTCCACTTT,CASSLGPGQREDSPLHF
TRBV4-1,TRBD2,TRBJ2-7,few,TGCGCCAGCAGCCAAGACCCTAGCGGGACCTACGAGCAGTACTTC,CASSQDPSGTYEQYF
TRBV2,.,TRBJ1-6,.,TGTGCCAGCAACGGGTGGAGCGATGGGAGTAGGCCCCTCCACTTT,CASNGWSDGSRPLHF
TRBV4-3,.,TRBJ1-5,.,TGCGCCAGCAGCCATGACACCCATGGTAATCAGCCCCAGCATTTT,CASSHDTHGNQPQHF
TRBV5-1,.,TRBJ2-4,.,TGCGCCAGCAGTAGTTGGGGTACGGCCAAAAACATTCAGTACTTC,CASSSWGTAKNIQYF
TRBV5-4,.,TRBJ2-3,.,TGTGCCAGCAGCTCCGACCCGGGGGATACGCAGTATTTT,CASSSDPGDTQYF
TRBV19,.,TRBJ1-1,once,TGTGCCAGTAGTATTGGTACAGACACTGAAGCTTTCTTT,CASSIGTDTEAFF
TRBV4-1,TRBD2,TRBJ2-7,medium-sized,TGCGCCAGCAGTGCTGGGACTAGCGGGACTCGCGAGCAGTACTTC,CASSAGTSGTREQYF
TRBV27,.,TRBJ1-5,.,TGTGCCAGCAGTCCCCTGGGGGGCTTCAAGTGGAGCAATCAGCCCCAGCATTTT,CASSPLGGFKWSNQPQHF
TRBV10-1,TRBD1,TRBJ1-2,.,TGCGCCAGCAGTGATCACTCTACAGGGGAAGGCTACACCTTC,CASSDHSTGEGYTF
TRBV7-2,TRBD1,TRBJ1-2,.,TGTGCCAGCAGCGCCAGGACAGGGGGCGCGGGTATCTATGGCTACACCTTC,CASSARTGGAGIYGYTF
TRBV27,TRBD1,TRBJ1-5,.,TGTGCCAGCAGTTGGTCAGGGGGATTTGGCAATCAGCCCCAGCATTTT,CASSWSGGFGNQPQHF
TRBV6-5,.,TRBJ1-1,.,TGTGCCAGCAGTTACTCCGTGCGGGCTGAAGCTTTCTTT,CASSYSVRAEAFF
TRBV10-3,.,TRBJ1-3,.,TGTGCCATCAGCCCCGGCCTCCCGGGGACTGGAAACACCATATATTTT,CAISPGLPGTGNTIYF
TRBV10-3,TRBD2,TRBJ2-7,.,TGTGCCATCAGTGAGGGAGGGACTAGCCCCGAGCAGTACTTC,CAISEGGTSPEQYF
TRBV11-2,.,TRBJ2-1,.,TGTGCCAGCAGCTTAGCAGGCGTATATGAGCAGTTCTTC,CASSLAGVYEQFF
TRBV7-8,.,TRBJ2-5,.,TGTGCCAGCAGCTTGGTCGGGACACTTCAAGAGACCCAGTACTTC,CASSLVGTLQETQYF
TRBV20-1,.,TRBJ1-1,once,TGCAGTGCCCCCTATAACACTGAAGCTTTCTTT,CSAPYNTEAFF
TRBV6-2/TRBV6-3,.,TRBJ1-3,.,TGTGCCAGCAGTTACCCTCAACATACAGGCTACTCTGGAAACACCATATATTTT,CASSYPQHTGYSGNTIYF
TRBV2,.,TRBJ1-2,once,TGTGCCAGCAGGACTGATGGCTACACCTTC,CASRTDGYTF
TRBV18,.,TRBJ1-5,.,TGTGCCAGCTCACCAACTGTTAATAGCAATCAGCCCCAGCATTTT,CASSPTVNSNQPQHF
TRBV19,.,TRBJ2-7,.,TGTGCCAGTAGTACCCTCCGGGGGGCGGTTGCCTACGAGCAGTACTTC,CASSTLRGAVAYEQYF
TRBV7-2,.,TRBJ2-7,.,TGTGCCAGCAGCTTAGCGAACGGACCGTACGAGCAGTACTTC,CASSLANGPYEQYF
TRBV10-3,TRBD1,TRBJ2-3,.,TGTGCCATCAGTGAGACCCTCCGGGACAGGGGAACAGATACGCAGTATTTT,CAISETLRDRGTDTQYF
TRBV28,.,TRBJ2-2,.,TGTGCCAGCAGCAGCGGGACAGGGAACACCGGGGAGCTGTTTTTT,CASSSGTGNTGELFF
TRBV3-1/TRBV3-2,TRBD1,TRBJ1-3,.,TGTGCCAGCAGCTTCCTGACAGGGACTGGAAACACCATATATTTT,CASSFLTGTGNTIYF
TRBV12-3/TRBV12-4,.,TRBJ1-1,.,TGTGCCAACCGGTGGGCGGGGCGGGTTGAAGCTTTCTTT,CANRWAGRVEAFF